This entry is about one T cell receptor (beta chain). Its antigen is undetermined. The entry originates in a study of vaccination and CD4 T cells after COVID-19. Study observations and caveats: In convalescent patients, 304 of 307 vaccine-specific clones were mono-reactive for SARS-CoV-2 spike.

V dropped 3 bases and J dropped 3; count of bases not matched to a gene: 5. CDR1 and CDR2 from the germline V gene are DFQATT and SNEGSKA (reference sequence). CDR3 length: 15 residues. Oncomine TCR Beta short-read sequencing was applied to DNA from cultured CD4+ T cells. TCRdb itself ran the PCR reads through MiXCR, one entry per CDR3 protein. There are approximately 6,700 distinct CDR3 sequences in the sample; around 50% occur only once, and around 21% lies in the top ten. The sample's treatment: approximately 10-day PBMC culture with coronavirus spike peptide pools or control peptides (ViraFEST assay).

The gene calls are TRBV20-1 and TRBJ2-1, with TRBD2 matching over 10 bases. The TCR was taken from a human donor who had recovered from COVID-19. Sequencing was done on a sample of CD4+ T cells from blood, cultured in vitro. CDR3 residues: CSASIAGGYYNEQFF. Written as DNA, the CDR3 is TGCAGTGCTAGTATAGCGGGAGGTTACTACAATGAGCAGTTCTTC.